What follows are 11 T cell receptor beta chains derived from one specimen sequenced in a study of STAT3 mutations in large granular lymphocyte leukemia. Study results and caveats: In T-cell large granular lymphocyte leukemia, about half of patients showed multiple immunodominant subclonotypes.

TCRdb's table, derived via immunoSEQ multiplex PCR, lists solely in-frame clones and lacks some. The sample records 10,000 to 15,000 clones, more than 75% being singletons. What these receptors recognize is not known. Sequenced sample: peripheral blood mononuclear cells. Source of these receptors: a man aged 40-49 years with T-cell large granular lymphocyte leukemia. Some clones in this sample may be carry-over from other donors' samples.

V and J are TRBV5-1 and TRBJ2-2; 13 positions match TRBD2. Germline trimming cut 5 bases from V and 4 bases from J; bases unmatched to any gene: 8. CDR3 length equals 17 residues. Germline V gene sequence: CDR1 SGHRS, CDR2 YFSETQ. CDR3 sequence: CASSPGLAGPFTGELFF. The CDR3 nucleotides are TGCGCCAGCAGTCCGGGACTAGCGGGGCCATTCACCGGGGAGCTGTTTTTT.

This clone was counted a single time. V usage is TRBV7-2 and J usage is TRBJ2-2; 10 bases line up with TRBD1. The ends lost 2 bases at V and 6 bases at J; junction bases unmatched: 6. CDR1 SGHTA and CDR2 FQGNSA come from the germline V gene. The CDR3 is 16 amino acids. This chain's CDR3 is CASSLLDRGLAGELFF. The CDR3 bases are TGTGCCAGCAGCTTACTGGACAGGGGGTTGGCCGGGGAGCTGTTTTTT.

The rearrangement joins TRBV7-9 to TRBJ1-1, with a possible D match to TRBD1 (6 bases). Germline CDR1 reads SEHNR; CDR2 reads FQNEAQ (reference sequence). The CDR3 is 15 amino acids. V lost 3 bases and J lost 0, with 11 bases in between. CDR3: CASSFLQGMNTEAFF. DNA of the CDR3: TGTGCCAGCAGCTTTCTCCAGGGGATGAACACTGAAGCTTTCTTT.

The CDR3 DNA reads as TGTGCCAGCAGCTTAGTTTGGTCTAGCGGACAAGAGACCCAGTACTTC. It specifies CASSLVWSSGQETQYF. The gene calls are TRBV7-2 and TRBJ2-5; 7 bases agree with TRBD2. The trim removed 1 base at V and 2 bases at J, leaving 7 bases unmatched. The germline CDR1 and CDR2 sequences are SGHTA and FQGNSA. The CDR3 covers 16 residues.

This chain uses TRBV6-5 with TRBJ1-2; D ambiguous. This CDR3 is built from 15 residues. Trimming removed 4 bases at V and 3 bases at J, with 15 bases between. Per germline, CDR1 MNHEY and CDR2 SVGAGI. CDR3 residues: CASSSPAGGDYGYTF. In nucleotides, the CDR3 is TGTGCCAGCAGTTCCCCCGCCGGCGGAGACTATGGCTACACCTTC.

The genes are TRBV14 and TRBJ2-7; TRBD1 aligns across 7 bases. In germline, CDR1 is SGHDN, CDR2 FVKESK. Germline trimming cut 2 bases from V and 9 bases from J; bases unmatched to any gene: 10. The length of the CDR3 is 14 residues. CDR3 in DNA: TGTGCCAGCAGCCAATCTGGGACAGCCGACCCGCAGTACTTC. It translates to CASSQSGTADPQYF.

The chain has TRBV18 and TRBJ1-1, with 8 bases aligning to TRBD1. Germline V CDR1 and CDR2: KGHSH, LQKENI. The junction had 1 base not matched to a gene; V was cut back by 1 base and J by 0 bases. The CDR3 sequence is 15 residues long. CDR3 DNA: TGTGCCAGCTCACCACGACAGGGGATGAACACTGAAGCTTTCTTT. The encoded protein is CASSPRQGMNTEAFF. Looking up the rest from reference TRBV18 and TRBJ1-1 gives the full variable domain: NAGVMQNPRHLVRRRGQEARLRCSPMKGHSHVYWYRQLPEEGLKFMVYLQKENIIDESGMPKERFSAEFPKEGPSILRIQQVVRGDSAAYFCASSPRQGMNTEAFFGQGTRLTVV.

This chain joins TRBV6-1 and TRBJ2-7; 9 bases agree with TRBD2. This CDR3 contains 15 residues. Per germline, CDR1 MNHNS and CDR2 SASEGT. V lost 6 bases and J lost 2; bases outside the gene matches: 8. The chain's CDR3 is CASSLAGDPTYEQYF. CDR3 nucleotide sequence: TGTGCCAGCAGCTTAGCGGGGGATCCGACCTACGAGCAGTACTTC.

The chain carries TRBV6-6 and TRBJ1-5, with TRBD1 as a possible D gene (5 bases). The CDR3 has 16 amino acids. Per the germline V gene, CDR1 is MNHNY and CDR2 is SVGAGI (reference sequence). The V end lost 6 bases, the J end lost 0 bases, and 15 bases lay between the germline ends. Here the CDR3 reads CASSPGRGDSNQPQHF. The CDR3 DNA follows: TGTGCCAGCAGCCCCGGGCGGGGCGATAGCAATCAGCCCCAGCATTTT.

This chain connects TRBV4-1 to TRBJ2-3; D is possibly TRBD2 (6 bases). The germline V and J ends were trimmed by 4 bases and 3 bases, with 8 bases remaining between them. The CDR3 totals 13 residues. Germline V gives CDR1 MGHRA, CDR2 YSYEKL. The CDR3 nucleotides are TGCGCCAGCAGCCCGGGGGTGACAGATACGCAGTATTTT. Its translation: CASSPGVTDTQYF.

This chain links TRBV7-9 with TRBJ1-1; weak D call: TRBD1 (6 bases). The CDR3 has 15 residues. Looked up from germline, CDR1 is SEHNR and CDR2 is FQNEAQ (reference sequence). Trimming pared 3 bases from V and 4 bases from J, leaving 15 bases between. The CDR3 sequence is CASSLPGYRATEAFF. In DNA, the CDR3 is TGTGCCAGCAGCTTGCCAGGATACAGGGCCACTGAAGCTTTCTTT.